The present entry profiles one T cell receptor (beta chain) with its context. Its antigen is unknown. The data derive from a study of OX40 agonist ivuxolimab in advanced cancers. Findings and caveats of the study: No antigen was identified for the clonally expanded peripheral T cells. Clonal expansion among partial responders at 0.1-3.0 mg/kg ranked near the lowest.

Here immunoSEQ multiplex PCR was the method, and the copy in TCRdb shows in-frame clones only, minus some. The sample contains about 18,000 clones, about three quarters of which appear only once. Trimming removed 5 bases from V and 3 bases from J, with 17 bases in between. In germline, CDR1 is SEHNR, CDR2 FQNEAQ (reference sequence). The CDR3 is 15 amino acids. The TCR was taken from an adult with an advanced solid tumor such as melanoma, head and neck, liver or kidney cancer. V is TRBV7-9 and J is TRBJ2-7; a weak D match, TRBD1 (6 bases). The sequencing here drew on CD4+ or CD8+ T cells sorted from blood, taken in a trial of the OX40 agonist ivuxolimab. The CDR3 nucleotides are TGTGCCAGCAGCCCACAGGGCACCCTCAACTACGAGCAGTACTTC. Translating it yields CASSPQGTLNYEQYF.